This T cell receptor beta chain was observed in a study of OX40 agonist ivuxolimab in advanced cancers. About the investigation overall: Ivuxolimab was a fully human IgG2 agonistic monoclonal antibody targeting the costimulatory receptor OX40 (CD134). Intravenous ivuxolimab was administered to patients every 2 weeks at six dose levels: 0.01, 0.1, 0.3, 1.5, 3 and 10 mg/kg. Of the 50 to 55 patients in dose escalation, some 20 had hepatocellular carcinoma, around 15 had melanoma, 9 had renal cell carcinoma and 9 had head and neck cancer. In the dose-escalation cohort, nearly 85% of patients were male, and the mean age was 60 years with a range of roughly 23 to 79. Prior anti-PD-1, anti-PD-L1 or anti-CTLA-4 therapy was permitted, and roughly two fifths of dose-escalation patients had received checkpoint inhibitors. Partial responses occurred in three dose-escalation patients: two with cutaneous melanoma and one with hepatocellular carcinoma. Peripheral TCRbeta sequencing aimed to test whether ivuxolimab altered TCR sequence diversity and caused clonal T-cell expansion. The monotherapy dose-escalation portion (N = 52 patients) of the phase I ivuxolimab trial is reported in the paper. The paper as a whole reports these results and caveats: Which antigens the clonally expanded peripheral T cells were specific for was not determined. In the 0.1-3.0 mg/kg groups, partial responders were among the patients with the lowest normalized peripheral clonal expansion, particularly in CD8+ T cells. On average, CD8+ T cells showed more expanded clones than CD4+ T cells after ivuxolimab. Low levels of normalized T-cell clonal expansion were also shown by some nonresponding patients. At doses from 0.1 to 3.0 mg/kg, clonal expansion was seen in both CD4+ and CD8+ blood T cells between baseline and week 6.

The germline V gene (reference sequence) specifies MNHNY as CDR1 and SVGAGI as CDR2. Cut back by 5 bases and 8 bases, the V and J ends lie 15 bases apart. The CDR3 contains 13 residues, cysteine and phenylalanine counted. Only the CDR3 region is kept as DNA, spanning 39 bases read in frame from base 1. Details on this clone: The antigen it recognizes is unknown. It has no much larger one-base neighbor in the sample; base qualities were not kept.

The trial excluded patients who had a history of autoimmune disease or who were on systemic immunosuppression. Peripheral blood for TCR sequencing was collected from all dose cohorts at baseline, on cycle 4 day 1, and on cycle 7 day 1. Samples were obtained from an open-label, multicenter, first-in-human phase I dose-escalation trial of ivuxolimab. Adults with locally advanced or metastatic head and neck squamous cell, hepatocellular, melanoma or renal cell carcinoma were enrolled in the trial. Before TCR sequencing, CD4+ T cells and CD8+ T cells were sorted from peripheral blood as separate populations. Genomic DNA was isolated from the sorted cells so that the TCRbeta CDR3 region could be sequenced. The immunoSEQ Assay was used for sequencing of TCRbeta CDR3 regions. The source is immuneACCESS, and TCRdb retained only in-frame sequences with V and J called. Part of the clones is not carried over; for the studies checked, unresolved V genes explain less than half of this, and the remainder is unexplained. The table for this sample lists more than 45,000 clones; about 82% of them were counted only once. The biggest ten clones account for approximately 2.6% of the sample.

Sequences were derived from CD4+ or CD8+ T cells sorted from blood, sampled in a trial of the OX40 agonist ivuxolimab. This TCR came from an adult with an advanced solid tumor such as melanoma, head and neck, liver or kidney cancer. Here the chain combines TRBV6-6 and TRBJ1-2, with the D gene not confidently named. The CDR3 region has the sequence CASSPPSGSGYTF. The DNA sequence is as follows: TGTGCCAGCAGTCCCCCCTCGGGTTCCGGCTACACCTTC.